This TCR beta chain was captured in a study of shared clonotypes between healthy human individuals. Assay used: immunoSEQ multiplex PCR; TCRdb lists only in-frame clones, some missing. The table has 2 million to 2.5 million clones, 85% to 95% seen once. This CDR3 is built from 14 residues. CDR1 and CDR2 (germline): MGHRA, YSYEKL. Trimming left V 0 bases short and J 9 bases short, with 12 bases between. The material sequenced was naive CD4+ T cells from PBMCs. The sample's subset: CD45RA+ positively selected. The chain carries TRBV4-1 and TRBJ2-1, with D perhaps matching TRBD2 (6 bases). This TCR was sampled from a man aged 18 to 30 in good health. Some clones in this sample may be carry-over from other donors' samples. The CDR3: CASSQDFRGLEQFF. CDR3 sequence (DNA): TGCGCCAGCAGCCAAGATTTCCGGGGACTTGAGCAGTTCTTC.